A selection of T cell receptor beta chains follows, all from one sample in a study of vaccination and CD4 T cells after COVID-19. TCRdb called the PCR reads again in MiXCR, with one record for every CDR3 protein. Of under 30,000 distinct CDR3 sequences in the sample, approximately 49% were seen once. The material sequenced was CD4+ T cells from blood, taken about 7 months after SARS-CoV-2 vaccination. These receptors were collected from a human donor who had recovered from COVID-19. CDR3s include the opening cysteine and the closing phenylalanine or tryptophan. D genes are given only for firm matches. A row's size may be missing; if present it is once, few, many or a size class.

clone size,J gene,V gene,D gene,CDR3 DNA,CDR3 protein
few,TRBJ1-2,TRBV15,.,TGTGCCACCAGCAGAGATCTTGGGGGCTATGGCTACACCTTC,CATSRDLGGYGYTF
.,TRBJ2-1,TRBV10-2,.,TGCGCCAGCAGCCCCACCCCGAGTTTATACGAGCAGTTCTTC,CASSPTPSLYEQFF
.,TRBJ2-7,TRBV2,.,TGTGCCAGCAGGGGAGGTACCTACGAGCAGTACTTC,CASRGGTYEQYF
.,TRBJ2-7,TRBV24-1,.,TGTGCCACCAGTGATCACGGGGAGCCGCGTTCTTATAGCTCCTACGAGCAGTACTTC,CATSDHGEPRSYSSYEQYF
.,TRBJ1-6,TRBV19,TRBD1,TGTGCCAGTAGTTTGGGCAGGGGGCGCACGGCACCCCTCCACTTT,CASSLGRGRTAPLHF
.,TRBJ2-3,TRBV2,.,TGTGCCAGCAGTGAAAGGCCTAGCTTAGATACGCAGTATTTT,CASSERPSLDTQYF
.,TRBJ1-5,TRBV6-2/TRBV6-3,TRBD1,TGTGCCAGCAGTCGACTTTGGATGGGGCAGGGGGATCAGCCCCAGCATTTT,CASSRLWMGQGDQPQHF
few,TRBJ2-7,TRBV6-2/TRBV6-3,TRBD2,TGTGCCAGCAGTTACGCGAGGACTAGCCCCAATCGCGAGCAGTACTTC,CASSYARTSPNREQYF
.,TRBJ2-5,TRBV2,TRBD2,TGTGCCAGCCGAAAGACTAGCCGGGAGACCCAGTACTTC,CASRKTSRETQYF
.,TRBJ2-5,TRBV19,TRBD2,TGTGCCAGTAGTATTGGGGGAGGGGTGCAAGAGACCCAGTACTTC,CASSIGGGVQETQYF
few,TRBJ2-5,TRBV7-9,TRBD2,TGTGCCAGCAGCAAAGCGGGAGTCTGGGAGACCCAGTACTTC,CASSKAGVWETQYF
once,TRBJ2-2,TRBV19,TRBD1,TGTGCCAGTAGTACCCAGCCGTCGGGACAGGTGAACACCGGGGAGCTGTTTTTT,CASSTQPSGQVNTGELFF
.,TRBJ2-3,TRBV10-2,.,TGCGCCAGCAGACACACAGATACGCAGTATTTT,CASRHTDTQYF
.,TRBJ2-2,TRBV7-9,.,TGTGCCAGCAGAGTGGTGGGGGGAACGGCCGGGGAGCTGTTTTTT,CASRVVGGTAGELFF
few,TRBJ2-3,TRBV7-9,TRBD2,TGTGCCAGCAGCCTCCAGCGGGGAGGGAGCACAGATACGCAGTATTTT,CASSLQRGGSTDTQYF
.,TRBJ2-1,TRBV10-1,.,TGCGCCAGCAGTGAGTCGACGGGCCCGAGCTCCTACAATGAGCAGTTCTTC,CASSESTGPSSYNEQFF
.,TRBJ1-5,TRBV19,.,TGTGCCAGTAGTCCCCGACGGAGCAATCAGCCCCAGCATTTT,CASSPRRSNQPQHF
few,TRBJ1-2,TRBV28,.,TGTGCCAGCAGTTTCTTGAACCGGGCTCTGGTATTAGGCTACACCTTC,CASSFLNRALVLGYTF
.,TRBJ2-1,TRBV19,.,TGTGCCAGTAGTAAATTCAGTACTAGCCGAAGCTACAATGAGCAGTTCTTC,CASSKFSTSRSYNEQFF
.,TRBJ1-2,TRBV27,TRBD1,TGTGCCAGCAGTTCAGACAGGGACGGCAACTATGGCTACACCTTC,CASSSDRDGNYGYTF
once,TRBJ2-1,TRBV7-9,TRBD2,TGTGCCAGCAGCCCGGGGGGGACTCGCAACAATGAGCAGTTCTTC,CASSPGGTRNNEQFF
few,TRBJ2-2,TRBV7-2,TRBD2,TGTGCCAGCAGCTTAATGGCGGGAGTTACCGGGGAGCTGTTTTTT,CASSLMAGVTGELFF
.,TRBJ2-1,TRBV24-1,TRBD1,TGTGCCACCAGTTATGGTGGACAGGGTCGCCATGAGCAGTTCTTC,CATSYGGQGRHEQFF
few,TRBJ2-1,TRBV6-2/TRBV6-3,.,TGTGCCAGCAGTTACTCTGGGGATATAGGTGAGCAGTTCTTC,CASSYSGDIGEQFF
few,TRBJ2-3,TRBV7-2,.,TGTGCCAGCACCCCAAGCACAGATACGCAGTATTTT,CASTPSTDTQYF
.,TRBJ2-5,TRBV21-1,.,TGTGCCAGCAGCCCTAACCCCCGGGACTCACAAGAGACCCAGTACTTC,CASSPNPRDSQETQYF
few,TRBJ2-5,TRBV7-8,TRBD1,TGTGCCAGCAGCTCTACAGGGGGACACCAAGAGACCCAGTACTTC,CASSSTGGHQETQYF
.,TRBJ2-7,TRBV28,TRBD2,TGTGCCAGCAGTTTATGGGCGGGAGGGCTATCCTACGAGCAGTACTTC,CASSLWAGGLSYEQYF
.,TRBJ2-3,TRBV4-1,TRBD1,TGCGCCAGCAGCCAAGCTACTAGGGGGCGGACAGATACGCAGTATTTT,CASSQATRGRTDTQYF